This T cell receptor beta chain was retrieved from a study of regulatory T cells in long-lasting Graves disease. Study results and limitations: TCR diversity in persistent Graves' patients was below that of newly diagnosed ones.

This clonotype was observed many times. Its antigen is unknown. To make TCR beta libraries, researchers used iRepertoire HTBI primers and Arm-PCR of CDR3 regions. TCRdb processed the multiplex PCR reads anew with MiXCR; each CDR3 protein has one entry. The sample consists of a few hundred thousand distinct CDR3 sequences, roughly 17% of them appearing once. The time point here: newly diagnosed GD, antithyroid drugs for less than 3 months. There was RNA extracted from PBMCs, and the TCR library was made from it. V gave up 5 bases and J gave up 1 base; unmatched junction bases: 8. This CDR3 has 15 residues. Germline V gives CDR1 SQVTM, CDR2 ANQGSEA. Separately, the same data were catalogued under a study of T cells in Graves' hyperthyroidism and ophthalmopathy. Per that paper: Uncontrolled infection, other autoimmune disease, pregnancy or lactation led to exclusion. Model predictions of ophthalmopathy came a median around 6.5 months before onset.

Sequenced here: peripheral blood mononuclear cells (PBMCs), sampled at new diagnosis, from a patient treated with antithyroid drugs. This clonotype was sampled from a middle-aged man with Graves disease. V is TRBV29-1 and J is TRBJ2-4; 7 bases match TRBD1. CDR3 loop: CSVKQPQGAKNIQYF. The CDR3 DNA follows: TGCAGCGTTAAGCAGCCACAGGGGGCCAAAAACATTCAGTACTTC.